A selection of T cell receptor beta chains follows, all from one sample in a study of Ad26.COV2.S vaccination and SARS-CoV-2 variants. Using immunoSEQ multiplex PCR, the repertoire was profiled, and TCRdb retains in-frame clones only, with some absent. This sample has some 640,000 clones; roughly nine tenths occur once, and the top ten carry about 1.5%. Source: peripheral blood, taken in a trial of Ad26.COV2.S vaccine versus placebo. All receptors derive from a person aged 18-65 years who received the Ad26.COV2.S COVID-19 vaccine or a placebo. The CDR3 runs from the conserved cysteine through the conserved F or W. Fields, in order: V gene, D gene, clone size, J gene, CDR3 length, CDR3 DNA, CDR3 protein. D genes are given only for firm matches. The size entry is marked missing in some rows and otherwise reads once, few, many or a size class.

TRBV10-3	-	-	TRBJ2-6	15	TGTGCCATCAGTGCGACCCAGAGTGGGGCCAACGTCCTGACTTTC	CAISATQSGANVLTF
TRBV2	-	-	TRBJ1-5	14	TGTGCCAGCTGCGGGGGAGGCAGCAATCAGCCCCAGCATTTT	CASCGGGSNQPQHF
TRBV27	TRBD1	-	TRBJ2-2	17	TGTGCCAGCAGCGTGACAGGGTGGGGCGGAGGTACCGGGGAGCTGTTTTTT	CASSVTGWGGGTGELFF
TRBV2	-	few	TRBJ2-2	17	TGTGCCAGCAGTGATCGGGACCGGGTGTTCGGCACCGGGGAGCTGTTTTTT	CASSDRDRVFGTGELFF
TRBV29-1	TRBD2	-	TRBJ2-1	15	TGCAGCGTTGCGGGGGACTATAATAATATGGATGAGCAGTTCTTC	CSVAGDYNNMDEQFF
TRBV18	-	-	TRBJ2-5	14	TGTGCCAGCTCCCGATCAGGAGGACAAGAGACCCAGTACTTC	CASSRSGGQETQYF
TRBV3-1/TRBV3-2	-	-	TRBJ1-5	13	TGTGCCAGCAGCCAATGGGACTCCGAGCCCCAGCATTTT	CASSQWDSEPQHF
TRBV30	-	-	TRBJ1-2	12	TGTGCCTGTCCGGACAGCAACTATGGCTACACCTTC	CACPDSNYGYTF
TRBV30	-	-	TRBJ1-1	12	TGTGCCTGGAGTGTGGCGAACACTGAAGCTTTCTTT	CAWSVANTEAFF
TRBV6-1	TRBD2	-	TRBJ2-1	15	TGTGCCAGCAGTGAACTAGCGGGAGGTTACAATGAGCAGTTCTTC	CASSELAGGYNEQFF
TRBV7-2	TRBD2	-	TRBJ2-7	15	TGTGCCAGCAGCTTAGGTCTTCTAGCGGTTTGGGAGCAGTACTTC	CASSLGLLAVWEQYF
TRBV6-2/TRBV6-3	TRBD1	-	TRBJ1-5	20	TGTGCCAGCAGTTACTCCTTGGGACAGTCACTTCAACATAGCAATCAGCCCCAGCATTTT	CASSYSLGQSLQHSNQPQHF
TRBV7-9	-	-	TRBJ2-3	16	TGTGCCAGCAACCCGGGAAAGGGGTTAAGGACAGATACGCAGTATTTT	CASNPGKGLRTDTQYF
TRBV7-9	-	-	TRBJ2-1	14	TGTGCCAGCAGCTTAGCGGGGTCCTACAATGAGCAGTTCTTC	CASSLAGSYNEQFF
TRBV10-3	TRBD2	-	TRBJ2-1	15	TGTGCCATCAGGGCTCAGCGGGAGGGATACAATGAGCAGTTCTTC	CAIRAQREGYNEQFF
TRBV27	-	-	TRBJ2-7	17	TGTGCCAGCAGTTTAGAGGGGCCCATACTTGGGGCTTACGAGCAGTACTTC	CASSLEGPILGAYEQYF
TRBV4-2	-	-	TRBJ1-1	15	TGTGCCAGCAGCCAAGATCTGGGCCAGAACACTGAAGCTTTCTTT	CASSQDLGQNTEAFF
TRBV7-2	TRBD1	-	TRBJ2-7	16	TGTGCCAGCAGTTCCCCCGGGACAGGGAACTCCTACGAGCAGTACTTC	CASSSPGTGNSYEQYF
TRBV7-9	TRBD2	-	TRBJ2-4	17	TGTGCCAGCAGCTTCTTGGGTAGCGGGAGTGGTAAAAACATTCAGTACTTC	CASSFLGSGSGKNIQYF
TRBV19	-	-	TRBJ1-5	12	TGTGCCAGTAGTATAGAAGGGTTTACCCAGCATTTT	CASSIEGFTQHF
TRBV29-1	TRBD1	once	TRBJ2-7	13	TGCAGCGCTTCGACAGGGAGCTCCTACGAGCAGTACTTC	CSASTGSSYEQYF
TRBV19	-	-	TRBJ2-6	15	TGTGCCAGTAGCTTTTCCGCGGGCGGGGCCAACGTCCTGACTTTC	CASSFSAGGANVLTF
TRBV2	TRBD2	-	TRBJ2-2	14	TGTGCCAGCCGGGGGGAACTTAACACCGGGGAGCTGTTTTTT	CASRGELNTGELFF
TRBV7-2	-	few	TRBJ1-2	13	TGTGCCAGCAGCTTAGTAGGGTTCCGAGGCTACACCTTC	CASSLVGFRGYTF
TRBV27	-	-	TRBJ1-4	12	TGTGCCAGCAGTTCCGCGAATGAAAAACTGTTTTTT	CASSSANEKLFF
TRBV18	-	-	TRBJ1-5	12	TGTGCCAGCTCACCGATGGAGGGGCCCCAGCATTTT	CASSPMEGPQHF
TRBV30	-	-	TRBJ1-2	11	TGTGCCTGGAGTGTGAACTATGGCTACACCTTC	CAWSVNYGYTF
TRBV12-3/TRBV12-4	-	-	TRBJ2-7	13	TGTGCCAGCAGTTCGAGCGGAGCCTACGAGCAGTACTTC	CASSSSGAYEQYF
TRBV3-1/TRBV3-2	-	-	TRBJ1-2	16	TGTGCCAGCAGCCAAGATATACAGCCCGCTAACTATGGCTACACCTTC	CASSQDIQPANYGYTF
TRBV11-2	TRBD2	few	TRBJ2-3	16	TGTGCCAGCAGCTTAGAACTAGCGGGAGCGAGAGATACGCAGTATTTT	CASSLELAGARDTQYF
TRBV24-1	TRBD1	few	TRBJ2-2	16	TGTGCCACCAGTGACCCGACAGGGGCGACCACCGGGGAGCTGTTTTTT	CATSDPTGATTGELFF
TRBV5-1	TRBD2	-	TRBJ2-7	15	TGCGCCAGCAGCTCACTAGCGGGAGGAATGAACGAGCAGTACTTC	CASSSLAGGMNEQYF
TRBV6-5	-	-	TRBJ1-5	15	TGTGCCAGCCAGTTGGGATGGGAGAGCAATCAGCCCCAGCATTTT	CASQLGWESNQPQHF
TRBV19	-	-	TRBJ2-5	14	TGTGCCAGTAGCTCTAGACGGATCCAAGAGACCCAGTACTTC	CASSSRRIQETQYF
TRBV3-1/TRBV3-2	TRBD2	-	TRBJ2-1	22	TGTGCCAGCAGCCAAGAATCGACAGGCCCGCGGCCCTTAGCGGGATCCTACAATGAGCAGTTCTTC	CASSQESTGPRPLAGSYNEQFF
TRBV5-4	TRBD1	-	TRBJ2-5	14	TGTGCCAGCAGCTCGGACAGGCCCCAAGAGACCCAGTACTTC	CASSSDRPQETQYF
TRBV20-1	-	-	TRBJ2-7	11	TGCAGTGCTAGAGTGGCGGCAGAGCAGTACTTC	CSARVAAEQYF
TRBV5-6	-	-	TRBJ1-1	11	TGTGCCAGCAGCTTGGGCGCTGAAGCTTTCTTT	CASSLGAEAFF
TRBV7-2	TRBD2	once	TRBJ2-7	12	TGTGCCAGCAGCTTAGGCGGGGGGGCCATGTACTTC	CASSLGGGAMYF
TRBV10-3	-	few	TRBJ1-6	14	TGTGCCATCAGTGAGCTGGTGGATAATTCACCCCTCCACTTT	CAISELVDNSPLHF
TRBV5-1	-	-	TRBJ2-7	14	TGCGCCAGCAGCTTGGTGGACGGGCGCTACGAGCAGTACTTC	CASSLVDGRYEQYF
TRBV19	-	-	TRBJ1-3	16	TGTGCCAGTAGTCTTCCGTCAGGGGCCTCTGGAAACACCATATATTTT	CASSLPSGASGNTIYF
TRBV19	-	once	TRBJ1-4	16	TGTGCCAGTAGTATAGGCCGGGAGGTAACTAATGAAAAACTGTTTTTT	CASSIGREVTNEKLFF
TRBV4-3	TRBD1	-	TRBJ2-1	15	TGCGCCAGCAGCCCCAAGTGGGCAGGGGGCAATGAGCAGTTCTTC	CASSPKWAGGNEQFF
TRBV10-1	-	-	TRBJ2-1	13	TGCGCCAGCAGTGAGCCGGGGGCGAATGAGCAGTTCTTC	CASSEPGANEQFF
TRBV2	TRBD1	-	TRBJ1-2	14	TGTGCCAGCAGTGTCGACAGGGGAGCCTATGGCTACACCTTC	CASSVDRGAYGYTF